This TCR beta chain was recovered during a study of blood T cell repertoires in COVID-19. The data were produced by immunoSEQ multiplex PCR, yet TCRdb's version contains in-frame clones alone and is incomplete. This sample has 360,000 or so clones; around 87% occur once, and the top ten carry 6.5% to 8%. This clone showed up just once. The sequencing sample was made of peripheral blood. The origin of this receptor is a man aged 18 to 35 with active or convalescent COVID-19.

The CDR3 spells CASSDTGVRNYGYTF. CDR3 DNA sequence: TGTGCCAGCAGTGACACAGGGGTCCGTAACTATGGCTACACCTTC. The chain employs TRBV6-1 and TRBJ1-2; 7 nucleotides line up with TRBD1. Germline V CDR1 and CDR2: MNHNS, SASEGT. J lost 1 base, V lost 3 bases, and 5 bases had no gene match. This CDR3 has 15 amino acids.